These 12 T cell receptor beta chains came from one sample sequenced in a study of blood T cell repertoires in COVID-19. Using immunoSEQ multiplex PCR, the repertoire was profiled, and TCRdb retains in-frame clones only, with some absent. The table lists approximately 150,000 clones, around 80% of them singletons. The sequenced sample was peripheral blood. These receptor sequences come from a woman aged 55-70 years with acute or convalescent COVID-19.

This clone has just a few counts. The CDR3 is CASSMARRGQGNNEQFF. DNA for the CDR3: TGTGCCAGTAGTATGGCAAGGCGGGGACAGGGGAACAATGAGCAGTTCTTC. V is TRBV19 and J is TRBJ2-1; 10 nucleotides line up with TRBD1. The length of the CDR3 is 17 residues. The trim removed 3 bases at V and 5 bases at J, leaving 10 bases unmatched. Germline CDR1 and CDR2: LNHDA and SQIVND (reference sequence).

V is TRBV5-1 and J is TRBJ1-1; D unresolved. This CDR3 has 14 amino acids. V was cut by 2 bases and J by 7 bases, with 15 bases left in between. CDR1 SGHRS and CDR2 YFSETQ come from the germline V gene. The CDR3: CASSFGVSSGEAFF. CDR3 coding DNA: TGCGCCAGCAGCTTCGGGGTGAGTTCAGGTGAAGCTTTCTTT.

In its sample, this clone was seen once. The chain links TRBV4-2 to TRBJ1-5; no clear D. The CDR3 is made up of 14 amino acids. CDR1 and CDR2 (germline): LGHNA, YNFKEQ. Trimming removed 0 bases from V and 6 bases from J, with 9 bases in between. This chain's CDR3 is CASSQDRSFQPQHF. The CDR3 bases are TGTGCCAGCAGCCAAGATCGCAGTTTTCAGCCCCAGCATTTT.

This chain uses TRBV6-5 with TRBJ1-1; perhaps TRBD1 as D (6 bases). The V end lost 6 bases, the J end lost 1 base, and 15 bases lay between the germline ends. Germline V CDR1 and CDR2: MNHEY, SVGAGI. CDR3 length equals 15 residues. The CDR3 DNA reads as TGTGCCAGCAGGACCGACAGGCGGAGGAACACTGAAGCTTTCTTT. Protein: CASRTDRRRNTEAFF.

The table lists this clone with a count of one. The chain employs TRBV28 and TRBJ2-3; D uncertain. This CDR3 is 12 amino acids long. Germline V lookup: CDR1 MDHEN, CDR2 SYDVKM. Trimming stripped 3 bases from V and 8 bases from J, with 9 bases between. The DNA of the CDR3 is TGTGCCAGCAGTTTCCGGCCGGGTACGCAGTATTTT. This codes for CASSFRPGTQYF.

V is TRBV27 and J is TRBJ1-1, with 7 positions matching TRBD1. The CDR3 runs to 14 residues. J was trimmed by 5 bases and V by 3 bases; bases with no gene match: 6. CDR1 is MNHEY and CDR2 is SMNVEV in the germline V gene (reference sequence). CDR3 in DNA: TGTGCCAGCAGTTTTTCAGGGGGACGTACTGAAGCTTTCTTT. This encodes CASSFSGGRTEAFF.

The genes are TRBV6-5 and TRBJ1-5; the match to TRBD1 covers 8 bases. The CDR3 extends over 15 amino acids. Germline V CDR1 and CDR2: MNHEY, SVGAGI. The V gene end was trimmed by 6 bases and the J gene end by 5 bases; junction bases not matched to a gene: 9. The CDR3 nucleotides are TGTGCCAGCAGGAAGCAGGGGGCCAGAGATCAGCCCCAGCATTTT. Translation: CASRKQGARDQPQHF.

This clone turned up a few times. The gene calls are TRBV7-2 and TRBJ2-3, with TRBD1 matching 7 bases. Germline values: CDR1 SGHTA, CDR2 FQGNSA. J was trimmed by 3 bases and V by 1 base; bases with no gene match: 10. This CDR3 spans 17 amino acids. CDR3 sequence (DNA): TGTGCCAGCAGCTTAGGCAGGACAGGCGCTGTGACAGATACGCAGTATTTT. It yields the protein CASSLGRTGAVTDTQYF.

J is TRBJ2-3 and V is TRBV3-1 (or the pseudogene TRBV3-2), with TRBD2 identical over 8 bases. Germline V gene sequence: CDR1 LGHDT, CDR2 YNNKEL (reference sequence). CDR3 length: 16 amino acids. The ends lost 4 bases at V and 4 bases at J; junction bases unmatched: 10. For the CDR3, the DNA is TGTGCCAGCAGCCCTCGGACTGCGGGAGGAGCAGATACGCAGTATTTT. This sequence encodes CASSPRTAGGADTQYF.

The genes are TRBV5-1 and TRBJ1-5; D is possibly TRBD1 (6 bases). Germline CDR1 reads SGHRS; CDR2 reads YFSETQ. This CDR3 has 13 residues. V lost 0 bases and J 6 bases, leaving 7 bases between the germline ends. CDR3 sequence reads: CASSLGGRQPQHF. Here the CDR3 DNA reads TGCGCCAGCAGCTTGGGGGGGCGTCAGCCCCAGCATTTT.

The J gene is TRBJ1-1, the V gene TRBV30; 10 positions agree with TRBD1. V trimming: 3 bases; J trimming: 4 bases; junction bases outside the gene matches: 8. The V gene's germline CDR1 is GTSNPN and CDR2 SVGIG (reference sequence). The CDR3 has 15 residues. The CDR3 region is CAWSADRGLVTEAFF. In DNA, the CDR3 is TGTGCCTGGAGCGCCGACAGGGGGCTGGTCACTGAAGCTTTCTTT.

V and J are TRBV21-1 and TRBJ1-5; no check of the table's D call, TRBD1, against the DNA was made. TRBV21-1 is recorded as a pseudogene. There are 15 residues in the CDR3. The CDR3 coding sequence is TGTGCCAGCAGCCCTGCAGGGGGGATTGGTCAGCCCCAGCATTTT. Amino acids: CASSPAGGIGQPQHF.